This TCR beta chain came from a study of early T cells in non-severe SARS-CoV-2 infection. One entry per CDR3 protein results from TCRdb running MiXCR on the 5' RACE reads. The data show around 64,000 distinct CDR3 sequences, with around an eighth seen just once and over 1.3% held by the top ten. The V segment lost 3 bases and the J segment 4 bases; nucleotides outside the gene matches: 6. This CDR3 is 15 amino acids long. Germline V gene data show CDR1 as SGHRS and CDR2 as YFSETQ. This specimen was whole blood, taken at baseline. The clonotype was recovered from an adult who was a healthcare worker with PCR-confirmed SARS-CoV-2 infection or an uninfected control (not recorded which). The rearrangement joins TRBV5-1 to TRBJ2-7; TRBD2 matches at 11 bases. In nucleotides, the CDR3 is TGCGCCAGCAGCTCGTCGGGACTAGCGGTTTACGAGCAGTACTTC. The encoded protein is CASSSSGLAVYEQYF. The full variable domain, in which reference TRBV5-1 and TRBJ2-7 provide the parts outside the CDR3, is KAGVTQTPRYLIKTRGQQVTLSCSPISGHRSVSWYQQTPGQGLQFLFEYFSETQRNKGNFPGRFSGRQFSNSRSEMNVSTLELGDSALYLCASSSSGLAVYEQYFGPGTRLTVT.